A single sample is the source of the 29 T cell receptor beta chains below, sequenced in a study of cytomegalovirus exposure and HLA in healthy donors. The PCR employed 60 Vbeta primers together with 13 Jbeta primers. Profiling relied on immunoSEQ multiplex PCR, and the TCRdb table lists in-frame clones only, not all of them. Of about 200,000 clones in the sample, roughly 82% were seen once. Sequences were obtained from PBMCs. The receptors stem from a man between 35 and 55 years old in good health and CMV-seropositive.

This sequence joins TRBV7-9 and TRBJ1-5; 10 bases agree with TRBD1. The CDR3 has 16 amino acids. V was pared by 1 base and J by 5 bases, with 5 bases of the junction left unmatched. Germline lookup yields CDR1 SEHNR and CDR2 FQNEAQ (reference sequence). Here the CDR3 DNA reads TGTGCCAGCAGCTTAGGGGGACAGGGGACCTATCAGCCCCAGCATTTT. The encoded protein is CASSLGGQGTYQPQHF.

This chain joins TRBV5-8 and TRBJ2-1; 7 nucleotides align to TRBD1. In germline, CDR1 is SGHTS, CDR2 YDEGEE. This CDR3 is 14 amino acids long. V was clipped by 3 bases and J by 4 bases; unmatched bases: 4. CDR3 in amino acids: CASSSYRGYNEQFF. CDR3 nucleotide sequence: TGTGCCAGCAGCTCATACAGGGGTTACAATGAGCAGTTCTTC.

The V gene is TRBV10-3, the J gene TRBJ2-4; possible D gene TRBD1, 5 bases. Germline lookup yields CDR1 ENHRY and CDR2 SYGVKD. Trimming left V 3 bases short and J 2 bases short, with 14 bases between. The CDR3 has 16 amino acids. CDR3 loop: CAISDPSQGSKNIQYF. CDR3 nucleotides: TGTGCCATCAGTGACCCGAGCCAGGGCTCCAAAAACATTCAGTACTTC.

In this sample, this clone turned up a few times. The V call is TRBV10-3, the J call TRBJ1-2; D unresolved. The CDR3 loop spans 13 amino acids. Germline V CDR1 and CDR2: ENHRY, SYGVKD. With 11 bases removed from V and 4 bases from J, the gap between germline ends came to 17 bases. In DNA, the CDR3 is TGTGCCGCCTCAAACCCCTTCGGCTATGGCTACACCTTC. As protein: CAASNPFGYGYTF.

V usage is TRBV18 and J usage is TRBJ2-1; 9 bases align to TRBD1. The CDR3 loop spans 16 amino acids. Germline V CDR1 and CDR2: KGHSH, LQKENI. V gave up 4 bases and J gave up 8 bases; unmatched junction bases: 12. The DNA for the CDR3 is TGTGCCAGCTCACTAAGGACAGGGGACTTGGGCTATGAGCAGTTCTTC. This translates into CASSLRTGDLGYEQFF.

The gene calls are TRBV14 and TRBJ2-7, with 10 bases lining up with TRBD2. The J segment lost 3 bases and the V segment lost 2 bases, leaving 4 bases of the junction unmatched. Germline V lookup: CDR1 SGHDN, CDR2 FVKESK. The CDR3 has 15 amino acids. This chain's CDR3 is CASSQIAGGVYEQYV. The CDR3 DNA is TGTGCCAGCAGCCAAATAGCGGGAGGCGTCTACGAGCAGTACGTC.

The rearrangement joins TRBV5-4 to TRBJ2-5; D may be TRBD2 (5 bases). CDR1 is SGHNT, CDR2 YYREEE, per germline (reference sequence). The CDR3 contains 15 residues. Between the trimmed V and J ends, which lost 0 bases and 2 bases, there was a span of 11 bases. DNA for the CDR3: TGTGCCAGCAGCTTGGAATCGAGACTACAAGAGACCCAGTACTTC. Its translation is CASSLESRLQETQYF. Combining the CDR3 with reference TRBV5-4 and TRBJ2-5 gives the whole variable domain ETGVTQSPTHLIKTRGQQVTLRCSSQSGHNTVSWYQQALGQGPQFIFQYYREEENGRGNFPPRFSGLQFPNYSSELNVNALELDDSALYLCASSLESRLQETQYFGPGTRLLVL.

This chain links TRBV27 with TRBJ2-2; D unclear. The CDR3 totals 12 residues. Trimming took 4 bases from V and 3 from J, leaving 3 bases between them. Germline assignment: CDR1 MNHEY and CDR2 SMNVEV (reference sequence). The CDR3 coding sequence is TGTGCCAGCAGTTACTACACCGGGGAGCTGTTTTTT. It specifies CASSYYTGELFF.

This chain uses TRBV28 with TRBJ2-1; D is possibly TRBD2 (6 bases). The CDR3 length is 15 residues. V lost 6 bases and J lost 0, with 12 bases in between. CDR1 is MDHEN, CDR2 SYDVKM, per germline. In nucleotides, the CDR3 is TGTGCCAGCAGCAGTGGGAGGAGCTCCTACAATGAGCAGTTCTTC. It yields the protein CASSSGRSSYNEQFF.

The chain couples TRBV19 to TRBJ2-3; no definite D call. Per germline, CDR1 LNHDA and CDR2 SQIVND (reference sequence). There are 16 residues in the CDR3. V was trimmed by 3 bases and J by 0 bases, leaving 13 bases between them. The CDR3 is CASSIMYRTSTDTQYF. CDR3 sequence (DNA): TGTGCCAGTAGTATTATGTACAGAACTAGCACAGATACGCAGTATTTT.

The chain is built from TRBV5-1 and TRBJ2-7, with a tentative D call TRBD1 (6 bases). Trimming stripped 2 bases from V and 4 bases from J, with 13 bases between. CDR3 length: 14 residues. Germline CDR1 is SGHRS and CDR2 is YFSETQ. The CDR3 is CASSFFRGAYEQYF. CDR3 nucleotides: TGCGCCAGCAGCTTCTTCAGGGGCGCGTACGAGCAGTACTTC.

The chain uses TRBV30 and TRBJ2-3; 10 positions match TRBD2. V gave up 2 bases and J gave up 4 bases; unmatched junction bases: 6. Germline V gene lookup returns CDR1 GTSNPN and CDR2 SVGIG (reference sequence). The CDR3 is 15 residues long. The CDR3 coding sequence is TGTGCCTGGAGTAAGCGGGAGGGCCTGGCAGATACGCAGTATTTT. It codes for CAWSKREGLADTQYF.

The genes are TRBV5-1 and TRBJ2-2; 9 bases fit TRBD2. The J segment lost 6 bases and the V segment lost 0 bases, leaving 6 bases of the junction unmatched. Germline loops: CDR1 SGHRS, CDR2 YFSETQ. There are 16 residues in the CDR3. CDR3 nucleotides: TGCGCCAGCAGCTTGGAGTCGGGCGGGAGGGCCGGGGAGCTGTTTTTT. Protein product: CASSLESGGRAGELFF.

The chain uses TRBV19 and TRBJ2-7, with D possibly matching TRBD2 (5 bases). Germline V gene sequence: CDR1 LNHDA, CDR2 SQIVND (reference sequence). CDR3 length: 13 residues. V lost 2 bases and J lost 2, with 7 bases in between. CDR3 in amino acids: CASSITGAYEQYF. The CDR3 nucleotides are TGTGCCAGTAGTATAACCGGGGCCTACGAGCAGTACTTC.

The chain couples TRBV6-1 to TRBJ2-1; 11 bases are a match to TRBD2. Germline V lookup: CDR1 MNHNS, CDR2 SASEGT. CDR3 length: 15 amino acids. With V trimmed by 6 bases and J by 6 bases, 7 bases remained unmatched. In nucleotides, the CDR3 is TGTGCCAGCAGCGTCAATAGCGGGAGGGCCAATGAGCAGTTCTTC. This encodes CASSVNSGRANEQFF.

V usage is TRBV11-2 and J usage is TRBJ2-3, with 8 bases fitting TRBD1. The germline CDR1 and CDR2 sequences are SGHAT and FQNNGV. The CDR3 is 15 residues long. The junction had 1 base not matched to a gene; V was cut back by 0 bases and J by 2 bases. The CDR3 DNA reads TGTGCCAGCAGCTTAGACAGGGGGCACACAGATACGCAGTATTTT. Amino acid sequence: CASSLDRGHTDTQYF.

The chain links TRBV5-1 to TRBJ2-5; the D is unclear. This CDR3 comprises 13 residues. The V gene lost 0 bases and the J gene lost 6 bases, with 9 bases spanning the gap. CDR1 is SGHRS, CDR2 YFSETQ, per germline. CDR3 DNA: TGCGCCAGCAGCTTGGACAGTTTGAAGACCCAGTACTTC. This encodes CASSLDSLKTQYF.

This CDR3 is CASKPKAGREPSNEQFF. CDR3 nucleotides: TGCGCCAGTAAACCTAAAGCTGGAAGGGAGCCCAGCAATGAGCAGTTCTTC. The V call is TRBV4-1, the J call TRBJ2-1; D perhaps matches TRBD2 (5 bases). Trimming removed 9 bases at V and 6 bases at J, with 27 bases between. The germline V gene has CDR1 MGHRA and CDR2 YSYEKL. The CDR3 is 17 residues long.

V and J are TRBV4-1 and TRBJ2-7, with 7 bases that match TRBD1. Germline V gene lookup returns CDR1 MGHRA and CDR2 YSYEKL. This CDR3 comprises 15 residues. The ends lost 1 base at V and 1 base at J; junction bases unmatched: 4. In DNA, the CDR3 is TGCGCCAGCAGCCAAGGGCCGGGACAGTCCTACGAGCAGTACGTC. This gives the protein CASSQGPGQSYEQYV.

The chain joins TRBV4-2 to TRBJ2-1, with TRBD2 matching over 11 bases. Losses at the gene ends were 1 base for V and 8 bases for J; bases not matched to a gene: 10. This CDR3 is 17 amino acids long. Germline V gives CDR1 LGHNA, CDR2 YNFKEQ. CDR3 region: CASSQANLAGGGDEQFF. DNA of the CDR3: TGTGCCAGCAGCCAAGCAAATCTAGCGGGAGGAGGAGATGAGCAGTTCTTC.

The genes are TRBV19 and TRBJ2-7; no definite D call. Trimming pared 5 bases from V and 3 bases from J, leaving 11 bases between. Germline lookup yields CDR1 LNHDA and CDR2 SQIVND (reference sequence). The CDR3 contains 13 residues. This chain's CDR3 is CASSLGRDYEQYV. In DNA form, the CDR3 reads TGTGCCAGTAGTCTCGGACGCGACTACGAGCAGTACGTC.

This clone was counted once. V usage is TRBV7-2 and J usage is TRBJ1-1, with TRBD1 as a possible D gene (6 bases). The germline V gene has CDR1 SGHTA and CDR2 FQGNSA. V lost 4 bases, J lost 10 bases, and 16 bases lay in between. CDR3 length: 13 residues. Here the CDR3 reads CASSYKGGVGAFF. In DNA form, the CDR3 reads TGTGCCAGCAGCTACAAAGGGGGGGTGGGAGCTTTCTTT.

The V call is TRBV5-4, the J call TRBJ1-1, with D hard to call. CDR3 length equals 11 residues. The germline V and J ends were trimmed by 4 bases and 6 bases, with 7 bases remaining between them. Germline CDR1 reads SGHNT; CDR2 reads YYREEE (reference sequence). The CDR3 sequence: CASSKGAEAFF. Here the CDR3 DNA reads TGTGCCAGCAGCAAGGGAGCTGAAGCTTTCTTT.

This chain uses TRBV19 with TRBJ2-2; 8 bases agree with TRBD1. The length of the CDR3 is 15 residues. Germline CDR1 reads LNHDA; CDR2 reads SQIVND (reference sequence). The J segment lost 3 bases and the V segment lost 3 bases, leaving 3 bases of the junction unmatched. The CDR3 nucleotides are TGTGCCAGTAGTATCGGGACAGGCTACACCGGGGAGCTGTTTTTT. Protein product: CASSIGTGYTGELFF.

This clone was seen a single time. The chain employs TRBV18 and TRBJ1-5, with 11 bases matching TRBD1. Trimming at V came to 1 base and at J to 6 bases, leaving 2 bases not matched to a gene. The CDR3 is 15 residues long. Germline CDR1 is KGHSH and CDR2 is LQKENI. The CDR3 loop is CASSPLGQGVQPQHF. CDR3 nucleotides: TGTGCCAGCTCACCACTGGGACAGGGGGTTCAGCCCCAGCATTTT. The whole variable domain, filled in from reference TRBV18 and TRBJ1-5, reads NAGVMQNPRHLVRRRGQEARLRCSPMKGHSHVYWYRQLPEEGLKFMVYLQKENIIDESGMPKERFSAEFPKEGPSILRIQQVVRGDSAAYFCASSPLGQGVQPQHFGDGTRLSIL.

The V gene is TRBV4-2, the J gene TRBJ2-3; D is uncertain. The CDR3 totals 13 residues. Germline CDR1 reads LGHNA; CDR2 reads YNFKEQ. V gave up 4 bases and J gave up 2 bases, with 7 bases separating them. The CDR3 region has the DNA TGTGCCAGCAGCCTTGAACACACAGATACGCAGTATTTT. It yields the protein CASSLEHTDTQYF.

This clone was counted only a few times. The chain employs TRBV4-1 and TRBJ1-1; D remains unclear. This CDR3 comprises 15 residues. The V end was cut by 1 base, the J end by 0 bases, with 9 bases between. Germline V gives CDR1 MGHRA, CDR2 YSYEKL. In DNA, the CDR3 is TGCGCCAGCAGCCAAGGTCCAACTCTGAACACTGAAGCTTTCTTT. Its protein product is CASSQGPTLNTEAFF.

This chain joins TRBV18 and TRBJ2-7; 11 bases align to TRBD2. V shed 3 bases and J 2 bases; nucleotides not matched to a gene: 3. The CDR3 contains 15 residues. Germline CDR1 is KGHSH and CDR2 is LQKENI. The CDR3 sequence: CASSPGLAGPYEQYF. In DNA form, the CDR3 reads TGTGCCAGCTCACCTGGACTAGCGGGCCCCTACGAGCAGTACTTC.

The rearrangement links TRBV5-4 to TRBJ1-3; D ambiguous. Trimming cost V 4 bases and J 0 bases, with 17 bases left between them. There are 17 residues in the CDR3. The germline V gene has CDR1 SGHNT and CDR2 YYREEE (reference sequence). CDR3 sequence: CASSQRGRRTSGNTIYF. The CDR3, as DNA: TGTGCCAGCAGCCAAAGAGGGAGACGGACCTCTGGAAACACCATATATTTT.